This TCR beta chain derives from a study of cytomegalovirus exposure and HLA in healthy donors. For the study at large: The study placed around 85% of its 398 genotyped donors in the Caucasian-associated ancestry cluster.

Study-wide results and caveats: In a later analysis, donors in an Asian-associated ancestry cluster reportedly had fewer N-insertions in productive TCRs than the cohort mean.

The CDR3 has 15 residues. PCR employed 60 Vbeta and 13 Jbeta primers. Generated by immunoSEQ multiplex PCR, the TCRdb table keeps only in-frame clones and is missing some. This table holds 200,000 or so clones, about 81% found once. A word on this clone: The antigen is undetermined.

The sequence derives from a woman aged 18-30 years in good health and CMV-seronegative. The sample comprised PBMCs. The chain carries TRBV21-1 and TRBJ1-3; the D segment call TRBD1 is taken from the table without a DNA check. TRBV21-1 is labeled a pseudogene. The CDR3 nucleotides read TGTGCCAGCAGCATCTACAGGGACTCTGGAAACACCATATATTTT. This gives the protein CASSIYRDSGNTIYF.